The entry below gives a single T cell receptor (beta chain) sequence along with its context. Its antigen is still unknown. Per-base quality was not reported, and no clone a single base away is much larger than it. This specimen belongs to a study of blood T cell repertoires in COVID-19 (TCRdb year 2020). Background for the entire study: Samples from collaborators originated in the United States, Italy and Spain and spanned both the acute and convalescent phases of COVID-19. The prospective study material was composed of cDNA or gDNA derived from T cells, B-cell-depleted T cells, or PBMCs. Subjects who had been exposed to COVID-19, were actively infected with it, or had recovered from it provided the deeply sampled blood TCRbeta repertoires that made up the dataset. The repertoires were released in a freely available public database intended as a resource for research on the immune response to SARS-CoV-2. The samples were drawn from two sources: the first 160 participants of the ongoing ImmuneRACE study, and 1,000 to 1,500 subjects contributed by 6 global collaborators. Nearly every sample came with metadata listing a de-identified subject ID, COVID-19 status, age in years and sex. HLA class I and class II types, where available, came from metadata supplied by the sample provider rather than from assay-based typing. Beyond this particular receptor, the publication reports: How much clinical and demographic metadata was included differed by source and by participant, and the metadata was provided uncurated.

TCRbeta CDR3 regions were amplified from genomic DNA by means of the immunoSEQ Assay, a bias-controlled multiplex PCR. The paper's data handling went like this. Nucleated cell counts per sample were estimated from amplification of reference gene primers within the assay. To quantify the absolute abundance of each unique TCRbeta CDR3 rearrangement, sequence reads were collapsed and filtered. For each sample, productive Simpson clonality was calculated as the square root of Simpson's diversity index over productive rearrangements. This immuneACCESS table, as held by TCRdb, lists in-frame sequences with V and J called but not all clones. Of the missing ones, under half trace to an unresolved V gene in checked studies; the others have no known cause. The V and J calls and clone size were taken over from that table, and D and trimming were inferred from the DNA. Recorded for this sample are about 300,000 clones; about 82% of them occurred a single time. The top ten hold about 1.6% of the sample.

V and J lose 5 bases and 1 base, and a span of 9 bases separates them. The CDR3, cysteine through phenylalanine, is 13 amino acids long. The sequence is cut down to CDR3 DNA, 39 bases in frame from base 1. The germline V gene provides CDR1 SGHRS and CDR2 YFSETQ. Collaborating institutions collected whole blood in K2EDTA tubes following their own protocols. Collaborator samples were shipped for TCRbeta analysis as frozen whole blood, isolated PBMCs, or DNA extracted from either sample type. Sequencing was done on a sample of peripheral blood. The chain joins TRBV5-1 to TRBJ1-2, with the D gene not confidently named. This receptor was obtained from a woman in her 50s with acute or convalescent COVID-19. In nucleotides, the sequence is TGCGCCAGCAGGGCAGGCGATAACTATGGCTACACCTTC. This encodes CASRAGDNYGYTF.